Here is one T cell receptor (beta chain) with its context. The antigen remains undetermined. This specimen comes from a study of PD-1 blockade in classical Hodgkin lymphoma. Overall study findings and caveats: The study reported lower baseline TCR diversity in newly diagnosed patients than in healthy donors.

Assay used: immunoSEQ multiplex PCR; TCRdb lists only in-frame clones, some missing. The sample lists tens of thousands of clones, around 90% occurring once. Specified time point: cycle 4 day 1 (C4D1), after 5 to 7 weeks of nivolumab. Relapse after autologous stem cell transplantation occurred in every patient, and brentuximab vedotin exposure varied. The CDR3 runs 20 residues. V and J are TRBV21-1 and TRBJ1-5; TRBD1 is the table's D call and was not checked against the DNA. TRBV21-1 is recorded as a pseudogene. The sequencing here drew on peripheral blood mononuclear cells (PBMCs), taken before the fourth cycle of nivolumab. This sequence originates from a human donor with classical Hodgkin lymphoma. The CDR3 sequence is CASSKAQGAPIVCSNQPQHF. The CDR3 nucleotides read TGTGCCAGCAGCAAAGCTCAGGGGGCCCCTATCGTCTGTAGCAATCAGCCCCAGCATTTT.